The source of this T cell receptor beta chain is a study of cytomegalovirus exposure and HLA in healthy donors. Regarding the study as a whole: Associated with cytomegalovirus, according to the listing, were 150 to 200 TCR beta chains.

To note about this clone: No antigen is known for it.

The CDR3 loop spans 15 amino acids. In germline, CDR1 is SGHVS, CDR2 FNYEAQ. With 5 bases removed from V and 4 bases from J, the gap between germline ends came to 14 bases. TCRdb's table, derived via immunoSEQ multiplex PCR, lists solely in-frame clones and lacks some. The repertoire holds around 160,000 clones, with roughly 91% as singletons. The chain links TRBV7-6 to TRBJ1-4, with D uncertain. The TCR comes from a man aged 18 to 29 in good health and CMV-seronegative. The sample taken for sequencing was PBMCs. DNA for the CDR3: TGTGCCAGCAGCCCACACCAGTCCCGTAATGAAAAACTGTTTTTT. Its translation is CASSPHQSRNEKLFF.